Listed below are T cell receptor beta chains from one sample, sequenced in a study of T-cell reconstitution after alpha-beta-depleted transplantation in children. Each CDR3 protein gets one entry after TCRdb re-called the PCR reads with MiXCR. The data show 200,000 to 250,000 distinct CDR3 sequences, around 7.5% seen once. Specimen: PBMCs, mostly from graft donor cells, collected 180 days after TCRalphabeta/CD19-depleted stem cell transplant. Source of these receptors: a male patient aged 10-17 years who had a stem cell transplant for acute lymphoblastic leukemia, so the T cells may come from the graft donor. Both conserved end residues are part of each CDR3. A D gene is named only where the DNA matches it firmly. Only part of the rows carry a size: once, few, many, or a class if the clone is expanded.

j_gene	v_gene	abundance	d_gene	CDR3aa	CDR3nt
TRBJ2-7	TRBV7-9	many	-	CASSYRAGYEQYF	TGTGCCAGCAGCTACCGGGCCGGTTACGAGCAGTACTTC
TRBJ2-5	TRBV12-3/TRBV12-4	many	-	CASSYRGEETQYF	TGTGCCAGCAGTTATCGGGGAGAAGAGACCCAGTACTTC
TRBJ1-3	TRBV5-6	many	-	CASSLDTLGNTIYF	TGTGCCAGCAGCTTGGACACCCTCGGAAACACCATATATTTT
TRBJ2-3	TRBV10-1	many	TRBD2	CASSESSGIGTDTQYF	TGCGCCAGCAGTGAGTCGAGCGGGATAGGCACAGATACGCAGTATTTT
TRBJ2-7	TRBV12-5	many	-	CASGLVIPLINSYEQYF	TGTGCTAGTGGTTTGGTAATCCCCCTGATAAACAGCTACGAGCAGTACTTC
TRBJ1-1	TRBV19	-	-	CASSQNSMNTEAFF	TGTGCCAGTAGTCAAAACAGTATGAACACTGAAGCTTTCTTT
TRBJ1-5	TRBV24-1	few	TRBD1	CATSDGGDRGNNQPQHF	TGTGCCACCAGTGATGGGGGGGACAGGGGTAACAATCAGCCCCAGCATTTT
TRBJ2-1	TRBV6-5	few	-	CASSEHGLQFF	TGTGCCAGCAGCGAACACGGGTTGCAGTTCTTC
TRBJ1-6	TRBV12-3/TRBV12-4	many	TRBD1	CASSWDSNSPLHF	TGTGCCAGCAGTTGGGACAGTAATTCACCCCTCCACTTT
TRBJ2-1	TRBV18	-	-	CASSPDLSYNEQFF	TGTGCCAGCTCTCCGGACCTCTCCTACAATGAGCAGTTCTTC
TRBJ1-1	TRBV29-1	many	-	CSMGVGTEAFF	TGCAGCATGGGGGTGGGCACTGAAGCTTTCTTT
TRBJ2-5	TRBV6-5	many	-	CASSYSRGSQETQYF	TGTGCCAGCAGTTACTCTCGGGGGAGCCAAGAGACCCAGTACTTC